This TCR beta chain is drawn from a study of blood T cell repertoires in COVID-19. Study-level information: T cells, B-cell-depleted T cells, or PBMCs provided the cDNA or gDNA that served as material.

Per the authors' pipeline: From reference gene primer amplification, estimates of nucleated cell counts were derived. Here immunoSEQ multiplex PCR was the method, and the copy in TCRdb shows in-frame clones only, minus some. V and J calls plus clone size are reproduced from that table; the DNA served to infer D and trimming. This sample has roughly 250,000 clones, with roughly 87% found just once. This clone was seen only a few times. Participants came from roughly 23 US areas, aged about 18 to 89 years. Cohorts were determined from participant-reported clinical history. V shed 0 bases, J shed 5 bases, and the junction held 8 bases outside the gene matches. Germline CDR1 reads SGHRS; CDR2 reads YFSETQ. The CDR3 extends over 15 amino acids.

This clonotype was sampled from a woman aged 25-40 years with acute COVID-19. Sequenced sample: PBMCs or T cells enriched from blood (not recorded which). V is TRBV5-1 and J is TRBJ2-7; the match to TRBD1 covers 7 bases. CDR3 loop: CASSLGGGAGDEQYF. In DNA form, the CDR3 reads TGCGCCAGCAGCTTGGGAGGGGGCGCTGGGGACGAGCAGTACTTC.